The entry that follows covers one T cell receptor (beta chain) sequence. Its binding antigen is unknown. No per-base quality is available; no much larger clone lies one base away. These data are taken from a study of OX40 agonist ivuxolimab in advanced cancers. Turning to the overall study: Ivuxolimab, which targeted the costimulatory receptor OX40 (CD134), was an agonistic, fully human IgG2 monoclonal antibody. Of the approximately 54 dose-escalation patients, hepatocellular carcinoma was present in about 19, melanoma in approximately 15, renal cell carcinoma in 9 and head and neck cancer in 9. The paper reports the monotherapy dose-escalation portion (N ≈ 52 patients) of the phase I ivuxolimab trial. In the dose-escalation cohort, around 80% of patients were male, and the mean age was roughly 60 years with a range of roughly 20 to 80. Patients were allowed to have had prior anti-PD-1, anti-PD-L1 or anti-CTLA-4 therapy, and 30% to 50% of the dose-escalation patients had previously received checkpoint inhibitors. Three dose-escalation patients achieved partial responses, one with hepatocellular carcinoma and two with cutaneous melanoma. Intravenous ivuxolimab was administered to patients every 2 weeks at six dose levels: 0.01, 0.1, 0.3, 1.5, 3 and 10 mg/kg. Peripheral TCRbeta sequencing aimed to test whether ivuxolimab altered TCR sequence diversity and caused clonal T-cell expansion. Study-wide conclusions, independent of this receptor: Clonal expansion of both CD4+ and CD8+ blood T cells was observed from baseline to week 6 at doses 0.1 to 3.0 mg/kg. The antigen specificity of the peripheral T cells that underwent clonal expansion was not determined. After ivuxolimab, CD8+ T cells had more expanded clones than CD4+ T cells on average. In the 0.1-3.0 mg/kg groups, partial responders had among the lowest normalized peripheral clonal expansion, particularly in CD8+ T cells. Low levels of normalized T-cell clonal expansion were also seen in some nonresponding patients.

The trial excluded patients who had a history of autoimmune disease or were on systemic immunosuppression. In every dose cohort, peripheral blood was drawn for TCR sequencing at baseline, cycle 4 day 1, and cycle 7 day 1. Samples were obtained from an open-label, multicenter, first-in-human phase I dose-escalation trial of ivuxolimab. Adults with locally advanced or metastatic head and neck squamous cell, hepatocellular, melanoma or renal cell carcinoma were enrolled in the trial. CD4+ and CD8+ T cells were sorted separately from peripheral blood before TCR sequencing. The CDR3 measures 15 amino acids from cysteine to phenylalanine. The retained sequence is limited to the CDR3, 45 bases, with the frame set at the first base. V is shortened by 1 base, J by 1 base, and the region joining them spans 9 bases. The germline V gene gives CDR1 as SGHRS and CDR2 as YFSETQ. Genomic DNA was extracted from sorted cells for sequencing of the TCRbeta CDR3 region. TCRbeta CDR3 regions were sequenced using the immunoSEQ Assay. TCRdb stores this immuneACCESS table with in-frame sequences only. Part of the clones is absent; in the studies checked, under half of the shortfall reflects unresolved V genes, and no reason is known for the rest. For this sample there are 78,000 or so clones; roughly 92% appear just once. Roughly 2.8% of the sample is in the top ten clones.

The sequence derives from an adult with an advanced solid tumor such as melanoma, head and neck, liver or kidney cancer. Here the sequenced sample was CD4+ or CD8+ T cells sorted from blood, taken in a trial of the OX40 agonist ivuxolimab. This receptor chain uses TRBV5-1 and TRBJ1-5; the D gene is perhaps TRBD1, from 5 matching bases. The sequence in DNA is TGCGCCAGCAGCTTGTTGGGGGAGAGCAATCAGCCCCAGCATTTT. Its translation is CASSLLGESNQPQHF.